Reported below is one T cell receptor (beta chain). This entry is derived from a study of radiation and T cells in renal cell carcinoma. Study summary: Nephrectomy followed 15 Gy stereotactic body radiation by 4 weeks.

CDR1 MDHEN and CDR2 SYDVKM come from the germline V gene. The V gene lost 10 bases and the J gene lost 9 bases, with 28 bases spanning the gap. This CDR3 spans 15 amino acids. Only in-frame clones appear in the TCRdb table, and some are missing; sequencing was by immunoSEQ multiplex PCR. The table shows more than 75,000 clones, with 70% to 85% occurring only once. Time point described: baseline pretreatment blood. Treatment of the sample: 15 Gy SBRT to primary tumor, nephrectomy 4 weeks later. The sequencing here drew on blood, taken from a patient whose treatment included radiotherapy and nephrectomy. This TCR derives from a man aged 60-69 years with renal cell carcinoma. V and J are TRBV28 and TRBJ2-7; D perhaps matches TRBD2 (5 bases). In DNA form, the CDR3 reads TGTGCCACCCAGGCCCTAGCCCAACCGGTCTTGGGGCAGTACTTC. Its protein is CATQALAQPVLGQYF.